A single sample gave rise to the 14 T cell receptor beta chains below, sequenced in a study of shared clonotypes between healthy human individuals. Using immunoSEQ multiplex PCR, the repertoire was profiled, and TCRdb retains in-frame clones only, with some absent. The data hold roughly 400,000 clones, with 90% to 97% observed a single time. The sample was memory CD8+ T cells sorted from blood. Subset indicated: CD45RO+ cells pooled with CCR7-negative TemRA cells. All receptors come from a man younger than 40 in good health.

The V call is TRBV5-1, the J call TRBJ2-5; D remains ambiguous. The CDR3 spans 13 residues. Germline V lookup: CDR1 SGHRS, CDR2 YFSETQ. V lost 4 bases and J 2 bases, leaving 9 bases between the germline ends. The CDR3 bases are TGCGCCAGCAGCCGGGCGGATCAAGAGACCCAGTACTTC. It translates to CASSRADQETQYF. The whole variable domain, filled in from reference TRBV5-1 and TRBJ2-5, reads KAGVTQTPRYLIKTRGQQVTLSCSPISGHRSVSWYQQTPGQGLQFLFEYFSETQRNKGNFPGRFSGRQFSNSRSEMNVSTLELGDSALYLCASSRADQETQYFGPGTRLLVL.

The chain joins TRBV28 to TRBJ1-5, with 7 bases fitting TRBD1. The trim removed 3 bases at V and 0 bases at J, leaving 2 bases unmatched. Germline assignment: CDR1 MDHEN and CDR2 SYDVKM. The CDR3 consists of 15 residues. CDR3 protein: CASSLTGNSNQPQHF. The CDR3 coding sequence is TGTGCCAGCAGTTTGACAGGGAATAGCAATCAGCCCCAGCATTTT.

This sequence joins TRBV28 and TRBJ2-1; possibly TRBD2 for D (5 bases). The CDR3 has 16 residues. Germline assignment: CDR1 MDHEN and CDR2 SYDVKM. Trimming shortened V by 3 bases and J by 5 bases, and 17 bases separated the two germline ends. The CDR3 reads CASSFRLAQTHNEQFF. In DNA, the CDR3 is TGTGCCAGCAGTTTCCGCCTAGCCCAAACCCACAATGAGCAGTTCTTC.

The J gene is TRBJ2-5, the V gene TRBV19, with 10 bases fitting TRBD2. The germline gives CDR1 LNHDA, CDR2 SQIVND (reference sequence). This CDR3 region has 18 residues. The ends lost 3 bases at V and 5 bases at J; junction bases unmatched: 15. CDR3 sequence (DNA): TGTGCCAGTAGTATCAAGGGCGGACTAGCGGTTATGGGGGAGACCCAGTACTTC. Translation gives CASSIKGGLAVMGETQYF.

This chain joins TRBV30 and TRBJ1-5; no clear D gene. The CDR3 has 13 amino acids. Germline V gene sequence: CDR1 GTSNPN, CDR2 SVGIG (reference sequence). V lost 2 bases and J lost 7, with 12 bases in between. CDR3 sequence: CAWSTRQKQPQHF. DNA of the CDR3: TGTGCCTGGAGTACGAGGCAGAAACAGCCCCAGCATTTT.

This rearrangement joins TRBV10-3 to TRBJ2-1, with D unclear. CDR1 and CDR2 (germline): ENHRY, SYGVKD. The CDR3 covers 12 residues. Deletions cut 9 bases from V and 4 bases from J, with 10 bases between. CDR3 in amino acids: CAISTTYNEQFF. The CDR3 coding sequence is TGTGCCATAAGTACTACATACAATGAGCAGTTCTTC.

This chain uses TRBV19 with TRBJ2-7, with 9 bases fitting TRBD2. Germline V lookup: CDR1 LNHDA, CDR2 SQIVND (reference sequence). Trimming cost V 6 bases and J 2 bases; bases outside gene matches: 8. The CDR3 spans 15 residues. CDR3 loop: CASSGGLADTYEQYF. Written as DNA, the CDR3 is TGTGCCAGTAGCGGGGGACTAGCCGATACCTACGAGCAGTACTTC.

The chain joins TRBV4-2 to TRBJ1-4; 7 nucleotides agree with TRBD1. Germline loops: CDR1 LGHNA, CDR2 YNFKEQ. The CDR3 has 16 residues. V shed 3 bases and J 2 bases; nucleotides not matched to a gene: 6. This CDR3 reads CASSQDLTGTNEKLFF. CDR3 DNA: TGTGCCAGCAGCCAGGACCTGACAGGGACTAATGAAAAACTGTTTTTT.

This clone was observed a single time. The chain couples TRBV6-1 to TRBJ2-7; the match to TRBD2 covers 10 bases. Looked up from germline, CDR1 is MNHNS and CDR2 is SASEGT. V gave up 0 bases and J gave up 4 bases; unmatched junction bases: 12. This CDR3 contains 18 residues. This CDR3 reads CASSEAGSFSGRWYEQYF. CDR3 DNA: TGTGCCAGCAGTGAAGCGGGTTCCTTTAGCGGGAGGTGGTACGAGCAGTACTTC.

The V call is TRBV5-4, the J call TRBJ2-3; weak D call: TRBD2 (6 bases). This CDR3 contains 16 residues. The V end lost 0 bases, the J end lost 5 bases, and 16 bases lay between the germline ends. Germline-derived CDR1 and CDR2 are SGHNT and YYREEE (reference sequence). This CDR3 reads CASSLAGGKFIDTQYF. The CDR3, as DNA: TGTGCCAGCAGCTTGGCCGGGGGTAAATTCATAGATACGCAGTATTTT. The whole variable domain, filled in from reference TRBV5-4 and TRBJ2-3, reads ETGVTQSPTHLIKTRGQQVTLRCSSQSGHNTVSWYQQALGQGPQFIFQYYREEENGRGNFPPRFSGLQFPNYSSELNVNALELDDSALYLCASSLAGGKFIDTQYFGPGTRLTVL.

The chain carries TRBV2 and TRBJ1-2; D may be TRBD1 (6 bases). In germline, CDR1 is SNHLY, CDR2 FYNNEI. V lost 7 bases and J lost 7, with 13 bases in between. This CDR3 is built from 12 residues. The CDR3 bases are TGTGCCAGCACCGAAGGGGGGTCTGGCTACACCTTC. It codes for CASTEGGSGYTF.

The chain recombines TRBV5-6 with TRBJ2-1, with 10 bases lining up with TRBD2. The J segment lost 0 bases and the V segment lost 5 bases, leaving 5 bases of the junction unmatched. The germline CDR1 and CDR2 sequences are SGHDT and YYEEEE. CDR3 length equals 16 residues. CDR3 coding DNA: TGTGCCAGCAGTTACTCTAGCGGGAGCTCCTACAATGAGCAGTTCTTC. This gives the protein CASSYSSGSSYNEQFF.

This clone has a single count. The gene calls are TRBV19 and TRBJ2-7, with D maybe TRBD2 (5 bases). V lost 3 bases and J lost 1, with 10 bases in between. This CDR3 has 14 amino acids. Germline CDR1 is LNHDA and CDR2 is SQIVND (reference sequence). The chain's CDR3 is CASSISDYSYEQYF. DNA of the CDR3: TGTGCCAGTAGTATTTCCGACTATTCCTACGAGCAGTACTTC.

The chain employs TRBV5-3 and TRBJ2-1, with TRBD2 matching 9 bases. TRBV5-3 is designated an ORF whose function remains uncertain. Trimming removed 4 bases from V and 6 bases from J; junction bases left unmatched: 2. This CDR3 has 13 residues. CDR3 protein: CARSAGGPNEQFF. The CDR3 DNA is TGTGCCAGAAGCGCGGGAGGGCCCAATGAGCAGTTCTTC.